These 26 T cell receptor beta chains share one sample of origin, sequenced in a study of cytomegalovirus exposure and HLA in healthy donors. Researchers ran the PCR with 60 Vbeta and 13 Jbeta primers. Sequencing was performed with immunoSEQ multiplex PCR; in TCRdb, only in-frame clones are kept and a portion is missing. The sample contains some 200,000 clones, around 74% of which appear only once. Sequencing was performed on PBMCs. Receptor source: a female donor in good health and CMV-seronegative.

The chain has TRBV7-8 and TRBJ2-2; tentative D call: TRBD2 (5 bases). V lost 2 bases, J lost 0 bases, and 10 bases lay in between. This CDR3 contains 16 residues. Germline V lookup: CDR1 SGHVS, CDR2 FQNEAQ. CDR3 residues: CASSLNRRANTGELFF. DNA of the CDR3: TGTGCCAGCAGCTTAAACCGGCGGGCGAACACCGGGGAGCTGTTTTTT.

This chain uses TRBV7-8 with TRBJ1-1; 7 bases are a match to TRBD1. This CDR3 has 13 residues. J gave up 1 base and V 8 bases, and 4 bases lay outside the gene matches. Germline assignment: CDR1 SGHVS and CDR2 FQNEAQ. The CDR3 here is CASQRGPNTEAFF. The CDR3 nucleotides are TGTGCCAGCCAAAGGGGGCCGAACACTGAAGCTTTCTTT.

This clone was picked up a small number of times. J is TRBJ1-2 and V is TRBV6-4, with TRBD1 matching over 11 bases. The CDR3 extends over 14 amino acids. Per germline, CDR1 MRHNA and CDR2 SNTAGT. V shed 2 bases, J shed 6 bases, and the junction held 2 bases outside the gene matches. CDR3 DNA: TGTGCCAGCAGTGACGGACAGGGGGCTGATGGCTACACCTTC. Translation gives CASSDGQGADGYTF.

This clone was seen just once. The chain carries TRBV7-6 and TRBJ2-1, with 7 bases that match TRBD1. The trim removed 0 bases at V and 6 bases at J, leaving 2 bases unmatched. Germline V CDR1 and CDR2: SGHVS, FNYEAQ. The CDR3 totals 14 residues. The CDR3 here is CASSLADRVNEQFF. In nucleotides, the CDR3 is TGTGCCAGCAGCTTAGCAGACAGGGTCAATGAGCAGTTCTTC.

The chain joins TRBV28 to TRBJ1-4; TRBD1 is a possible D gene (6 bases). CDR1 and CDR2 from the germline V gene are MDHEN and SYDVKM. The CDR3 is made up of 13 amino acids. The ends were cut back, 10 bases at V and 7 bases at J, with 16 bases in the middle. The CDR3 DNA reads TGTGCCACATACGGGGGGGCCGGTGAAAAACTGTTTTTT. Translated: CATYGGAGEKLFF.

This clone showed up many times. The chain carries TRBV7-9 and TRBJ1-2; D is uncertain. V lost 0 bases to trimming and J lost 5 bases, with 13 bases between them. Germline values: CDR1 SEHNR, CDR2 FQNEAQ (reference sequence). The CDR3 is 15 amino acids. CDR3 bases: TGTGCCAGCAGCTTAGCGGGCAGCCAATCTTATGGCTACACCTTC. As protein: CASSLAGSQSYGYTF.

In this sample, this clone turned up a few times. This chain links TRBV29-1 with TRBJ2-7, with D possibly being TRBD1 (6 bases). V was shortened by 4 bases and J by 12 bases, with 22 bases between the two germline ends. The CDR3 runs 13 residues. In germline, CDR1 is SQVTM, CDR2 ANQGSEA. CDR3 in DNA: TGCAGCGTTGTGGTAAACAGGGAGTCGTTACCGTACTTC. As protein: CSVVVNRESLPYF.

The chain uses TRBV7-3 and TRBJ2-3, with 9 bases aligning to TRBD2. Germline CDR1 reads SGHTA; CDR2 reads FQGTGA. The junction had 10 bases not matched to a gene; V was cut back by 5 bases and J by 4 bases. The CDR3 extends over 16 amino acids. CDR3 residues: CASSRLVAGVADTQYF. Written as DNA, the CDR3 is TGTGCCAGCAGCCGTCTTGTAGCGGGAGTGGCAGATACGCAGTATTTT.

The chain carries TRBV7-2 and TRBJ1-1; 7 nucleotides match TRBD1. The V and J ends lost 10 bases and 8 bases, in that order; junction bases with no gene match: 1. Germline values: CDR1 SGHTA, CDR2 FQGNSA. The CDR3 has 9 residues. CDR3 bases: TGTGCCACGACAGGGGAAGCTTTCTTT. It encodes CATTGEAFF.

In this sample, this clone turned up once. The chain combines TRBV27 with TRBJ2-1, with TRBD1 matching 9 bases. The CDR3 runs to 15 residues. With 6 bases clipped from V and 4 bases from J, the junction kept 7 bases outside the gene matches. CDR1 and CDR2 (germline): MNHEY, SMNVEV (reference sequence). Written as DNA, the CDR3 is TGTGCCAGCAGATCGCCGGGACAGGGATACAATGAGCAGTTCTTC. This translates into CASRSPGQGYNEQFF.

V is TRBV5-1 and J is TRBJ1-5, with D uncertain. Germline loops: CDR1 SGHRS, CDR2 YFSETQ. With 0 bases removed from V and 0 bases from J, the gap between germline ends came to 7 bases. The CDR3 contains 15 residues. CDR3 protein: CASSLEAGSNQPQHF. CDR3 DNA sequence: TGCGCCAGCAGCTTGGAGGCAGGTAGCAATCAGCCCCAGCATTTT.

This clone was seen once. V is TRBV28 and J is TRBJ2-4, with 8 bases lining up with TRBD1. In germline, CDR1 is MDHEN, CDR2 SYDVKM. The CDR3 is 17 residues long. V lost 3 bases, J lost 5 bases, and 12 bases stayed unmatched. The CDR3: CASSFSIRGLGENIQYF. The CDR3 DNA is TGTGCCAGCAGTTTCTCTATCAGGGGGCTGGGTGAAAACATTCAGTACTTC. The full variable domain, its missing parts supplied by reference TRBV28 and TRBJ2-4, is DVKVTQSSRYLVKRTGEKVFLECVQDMDHENMFWYRQDPGLGLRLIYFSYDVKMKEKGDIPEGYSVSREKKERFSLILESASTNQTSMYLCASSFSIRGLGENIQYFGAGTRLSVL.

V gene TRBV18 combines with J gene TRBJ2-7, with D tentatively TRBD1 (6 bases). V gave up 4 bases and J gave up 1 base, with 11 bases separating them. Germline lookup yields CDR1 KGHSH and CDR2 LQKENI. This CDR3 has 14 amino acids. CDR3 in DNA: TGTGCCAGCTCACAGATAACAGGGTCCTACGAGCAGTACTTC. It specifies CASSQITGSYEQYF.

This clone was observed a few times. The V call is TRBV5-1, the J call TRBJ2-1, with TRBD1 matching 10 bases. The junction had 5 bases not matched to a gene; V was cut back by 5 bases and J by 3 bases. Germline lookup yields CDR1 SGHRS and CDR2 YFSETQ. The CDR3 is made up of 15 amino acids. CDR3 sequence: CASRPGTGDYNEQFF. The CDR3 DNA sequence: TGCGCCAGCAGACCCGGGACAGGGGACTACAATGAGCAGTTCTTC.

The chain recombines TRBV19 with TRBJ2-2; TRBD2 aligns across 8 bases. Trimming removed 4 bases from V and 1 base from J; junction bases left unmatched: 2. The germline gives CDR1 LNHDA, CDR2 SQIVND (reference sequence). The CDR3 length is 15 residues. The CDR3 loop reads CASSTLAGNTGELFF. The DNA for the CDR3 is TGTGCCAGTAGTACCCTAGCGGGGAACACCGGGGAGCTGTTTTTT.

The sample holds a few counts of this clone. DNA for the CDR3: TGTGCCAGCAGCCCCACCGCGGCCATAAACTATGGCTACACCTTC. This gives the protein CASSPTAAINYGYTF. This chain joins TRBV14 and TRBJ1-2, with unresolved D. The CDR3 covers 15 residues. Trimming removed 4 bases from V and 2 bases from J, with 14 bases in between. Per germline, CDR1 SGHDN and CDR2 FVKESK.

The genes are TRBV7-9 and TRBJ2-1; maybe TRBD1 (5 bases). The CDR3 extends over 12 amino acids. The germline V gene encodes CDR1 SEHNR and CDR2 FQNEAQ (reference sequence). V lost 1 base to trimming and J lost 12 bases, with 10 bases between them. This chain's CDR3 is CASSLDRPSQFF. The DNA of the CDR3 is TGTGCCAGCAGCTTAGACAGGCCGTCGCAGTTCTTC.

This chain links TRBV7-9 with TRBJ2-7, with D possibly TRBD2 on 6 matching bases. CDR1 and CDR2 (germline): SEHNR, FQNEAQ (reference sequence). The CDR3 contains 15 residues. V dropped 5 bases and J dropped 6 bases, with 20 bases sitting between them. The CDR3: CASSASGTGRPEQYF. Here the CDR3 DNA reads TGTGCCAGCAGCGCGTCCGGGACTGGGAGACCCGAGCAGTACTTC. The whole variable domain, remainder taken from reference TRBV7-9 and TRBJ2-7, is DTGVSQNPRHKITKRGQNVTFRCDPISEHNRLYWYRQTLGQGPEFLTYFQNEAQLEKSRLLSDRFSAERPKGSFSTLEIQRTEQGDSAMYLCASSASGTGRPEQYFGPGTRLTVT.

The chain combines TRBV7-9 with TRBJ1-2, with 10 bases that match TRBD1. The CDR3 is 13 residues long. V lost 5 bases, J lost 8 bases, and 5 bases stayed unmatched. The germline CDR1 and CDR2 sequences are SEHNR and FQNEAQ (reference sequence). CDR3: CASSPGTGAGYTF. Here the CDR3 DNA reads TGTGCCAGCAGCCCCGGGACAGGGGCCGGCTACACCTTC.

The rearrangement links TRBV25-1 to TRBJ2-3, with 10 nucleotides matching TRBD2. CDR1 and CDR2 from the germline V gene are MGHDK and SYGVNS. The CDR3 loop spans 16 amino acids. The J segment lost 2 bases and the V segment lost 1 base, leaving 3 bases of the junction unmatched. The CDR3 DNA follows: TGTGCCAGCAGTGAATTTAGCGGGGGGACCACAGATACGCAGTATTTT. Protein product: CASSEFSGGTTDTQYF.

The chain carries TRBV5-4 and TRBJ2-3, with a weak D call TRBD1 (6 bases). CDR3 length: 16 amino acids. V gave up 4 bases and J gave up 3 bases, with 18 bases separating them. The germline gives CDR1 SGHNT, CDR2 YYREEE (reference sequence). This CDR3 is CASSVPSGAKTDTQYF. The CDR3 DNA reads TGTGCCAGCAGCGTCCCGTCAGGGGCCAAGACAGATACGCAGTATTTT.

The rearrangement uses TRBV19 and TRBJ1-6, with 8 bases matching TRBD1. V shed 4 bases and J 6 bases; nucleotides not matched to a gene: 8. Germline CDR1 is LNHDA and CDR2 is SQIVND (reference sequence). The CDR3 extends over 16 amino acids. CDR3 sequence reads: CASSTGQEEFNSPLHF. For the CDR3, the DNA is TGTGCCAGTAGTACGGGACAGGAAGAGTTTAATTCACCCCTCCACTTT. Filled out from reference TRBV19 and TRBJ1-6, the complete variable domain reads DGGITQSPKYLFRKEGQNVTLSCEQNLNHDAMYWYRQDPGQGLRLIYYSQIVNDFQKGDIAEGYSVSREKKESFPLTVTSAQKNPTAFYLCASSTGQEEFNSPLHFGNGTRLTVT.

J is TRBJ2-3 and V is TRBV4-1; 12 nucleotides agree with TRBD2. The CDR3 has 15 amino acids. Germline CDR1 reads MGHRA; CDR2 reads YSYEKL. V trimming: 2 bases; J trimming: 7 bases; junction bases outside the gene matches: 4. The CDR3 DNA follows: TGCGCCAGCAGCCAACCGGGACTAGCGGGTTATACGCAGTATTTT. Translation: CASSQPGLAGYTQYF.

This clone was seen once. The rearrangement uses TRBV29-1 and TRBJ2-5; D might be TRBD1 (5 bases). V lost 3 bases, J lost 4 bases, and 9 bases lay in between. The CDR3 consists of 12 residues. CDR1 is SQVTM and CDR2 is ANQGSEA in the germline V gene. For the CDR3, the DNA is TGCAGCGTTGAGGAGCAGGGAGAGACCCAGTACTTC. Residues: CSVEEQGETQYF. Full variable domain (remainder filled in from reference TRBV29-1 and TRBJ2-5): SAVISQKPSRDICQRGTSLTIQCQVDSQVTMMFWYRQQPGQSLTLIATANQGSEATYESGFVIDKFPISRPNLTFSTLTVSNMSPEDSSIYLCSVEEQGETQYFGPGTRLLVL.

This clone has a handful of counts. V is TRBV27 and J is TRBJ2-7, with no clear D. The length of the CDR3 is 14 residues. V was pared by 5 bases and J by 0 bases, with 11 bases between. CDR1 is MNHEY and CDR2 is SMNVEV in the germline V gene (reference sequence). Here the CDR3 reads CASSPGSSSYEQYF. As DNA, the CDR3 is TGTGCCAGCAGTCCAGGAAGCAGCTCCTACGAGCAGTACTTC.

The chain links TRBV5-4 to TRBJ2-7; the match to TRBD1 covers 7 bases. CDR1 is SGHNT and CDR2 is YYREEE in the germline V gene (reference sequence). This CDR3 has 14 residues. The J segment lost 5 bases and the V segment lost 4 bases, leaving 9 bases of the junction unmatched. The CDR3 loop is CASSHALGQDEQYF. Here the CDR3 DNA reads TGTGCCAGCAGCCATGCGCTTGGACAGGACGAGCAGTACTTC.